This T cell receptor (beta chain) is from a study of blood T cell repertoires in COVID-19. About the study: Material from acute and convalescent COVID-19 was sourced from the United States, Italy and Spain.

Original processing notes: It was from reference gene primer amplification that nucleated cell counts were estimated. Method: immunoSEQ multiplex PCR; TCRdb's copy keeps in-frame clones and lacks some. V and J calls and clone size are as listed in that table; D and trimming were resolved from the DNA. The sample has about 400,000 clones, approximately 88% seen once. V gave up 4 bases and J gave up 0 bases; unmatched junction bases: 7. The germline CDR1 and CDR2 sequences are SGHRS and YFSETQ. The CDR3 totals 15 residues. Sequencing used peripheral blood. This receptor was taken from a man aged 35 to 55 with acute or convalescent COVID-19. J is TRBJ2-7 and V is TRBV5-1, with 7 positions matching TRBD1. The CDR3 reads CASSVQGPSSYEQYF. The DNA of the CDR3 is TGCGCCAGCAGCGTACAGGGGCCTAGCTCCTACGAGCAGTACTTC.